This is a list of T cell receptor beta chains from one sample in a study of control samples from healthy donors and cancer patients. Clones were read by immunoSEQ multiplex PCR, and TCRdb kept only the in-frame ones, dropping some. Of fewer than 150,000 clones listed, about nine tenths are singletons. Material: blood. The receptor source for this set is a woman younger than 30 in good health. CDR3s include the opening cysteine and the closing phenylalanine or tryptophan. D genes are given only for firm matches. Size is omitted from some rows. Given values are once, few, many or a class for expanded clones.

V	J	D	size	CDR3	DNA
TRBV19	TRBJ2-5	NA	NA	CASSIVGHRGETQYF	TGTGCCAGTAGTATAGTTGGCCATAGGGGGGAGACCCAGTACTTC
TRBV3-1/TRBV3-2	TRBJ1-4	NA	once	CASTSGTGDEKLFF	NA
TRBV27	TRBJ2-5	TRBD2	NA	CASSGGGLQETQYF	TGTGCCAGCAGTGGGGGGGGACTACAAGAGACCCAGTACTTC
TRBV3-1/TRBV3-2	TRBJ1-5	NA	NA	CASSQSNSRQPQHF	TGTGCCAGCAGCCAGAGCAACAGCAGGCAGCCCCAGCATTTT
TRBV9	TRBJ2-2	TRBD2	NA	CASSVGGRDKPLRTGELFF	TGTGCCAGCAGCGTAGGCGGGAGGGACAAACCCCTAAGGACCGGGGAGCTGTTTTTT
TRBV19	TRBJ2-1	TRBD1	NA	CASKRAGTGNNEQFF	TGTGCCAGTAAAAGGGCCGGGACAGGGAACAATGAGCAGTTCTTC
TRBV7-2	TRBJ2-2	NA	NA	CASSLVPGGNTGELFF	TGTGCCAGCAGCTTAGTCCCGGGTGGCAACACCGGGGAGCTGTTTTTT
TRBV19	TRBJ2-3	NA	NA	CATARGGVSTDTQYF	TGTGCCACCGCAAGGGGCGGCGTTAGCACAGATACGCAGTATTTT
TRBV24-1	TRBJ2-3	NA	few	CATSVGGLSGTDTQYF	TGTGCCACCAGTGTGGGGGGTTTATCGGGCACAGATACGCAGTATTTT
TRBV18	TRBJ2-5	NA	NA	CASSPGDSQETQYF	TGTGCCAGCTCACCCGGAGACAGTCAAGAGACCCAGTACTTC
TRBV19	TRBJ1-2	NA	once	CASSISRSQTDYGYTF	TGTGCCAGTAGTATTAGTCGGTCGCAGACAGACTATGGCTACACCTTC
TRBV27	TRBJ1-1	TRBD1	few	CASTRDRGPTTEAFF	TGTGCCAGCACAAGGGACAGGGGGCCTACCACTGAAGCTTTCTTT
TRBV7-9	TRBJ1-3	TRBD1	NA	CASSSPYRGPSGNTIYF	TGTGCCAGCAGCTCCCCGTACAGGGGACCCTCTGGAAACACCATATATTTT
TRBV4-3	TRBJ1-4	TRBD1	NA	CASSQEPRQGNNEKLFF	TGCGCCAGCAGCCAAGAGCCCAGACAGGGGAATAATGAAAAACTGTTTTTT
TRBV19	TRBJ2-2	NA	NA	CASSEGVTNTGELFF	TGTGCCAGTAGTGAGGGGGTGACGAACACCGGGGAGCTGTTTTTT
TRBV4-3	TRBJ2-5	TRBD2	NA	CASSQERESGLASFAETQYF	TGCGCCAGCAGCCAAGAAAGAGAGTCGGGACTAGCGAGCTTTGCAGAGACCCAGTACTTC
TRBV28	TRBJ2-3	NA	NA	CASSLGTPTQYF	TGTGCCAGCAGTTTAGGGACACCTACGCAGTATTTT
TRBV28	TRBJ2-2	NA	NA	CASSFYGRGGGGELFF	TGTGCCAGCAGTTTCTACGGGAGAGGTGGCGGCGGGGAGCTGTTTTTT
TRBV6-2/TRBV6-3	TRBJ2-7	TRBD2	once	CASSRAGVRYEQYF	TGTGCCAGCAGTCGAGCGGGAGTTCGATACGAGCAGTACTTC
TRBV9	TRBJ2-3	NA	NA	CASSSTSSIRGTDTQYF	TGTGCCAGCAGTTCCACGAGCTCAATCCGAGGCACAGATACGCAGTATTTT
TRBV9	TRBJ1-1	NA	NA	CASSVGGSTEAFF	TGTGCCAGCAGCGTAGGAGGGTCCACTGAAGCTTTCTTT
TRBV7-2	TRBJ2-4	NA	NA	CASSLGLADIQYF	TGTGCCAGCAGCTTAGGGCTAGCTGACATTCAGTACTTC
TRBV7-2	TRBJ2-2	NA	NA	CASSLTGRTGELFF	TGTGCCAGCAGCTTAACGGGACGTACCGGGGAGCTGTTTTTT
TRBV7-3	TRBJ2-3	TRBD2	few	CASSYGGSGSATSTDTQYF	TGTGCCAGCAGCTATGGAGGTAGCGGGAGCGCTACTAGCACAGATACGCAGTATTTT
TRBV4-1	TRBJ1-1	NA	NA	CASSQDQGRAYQNTEAFF	TGCGCCAGCAGCCAAGACCAAGGACGGGCCTACCAGAACACTGAAGCTTTCTTT
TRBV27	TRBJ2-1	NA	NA	CASSLGTSEQFF	TGTGCCAGCAGTTTAGGGACAAGTGAGCAGTTCTTC
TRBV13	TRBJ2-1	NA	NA	CASGIYNEQFF	TGTGCCAGCGGCATTTACAATGAGCAGTTCTTC
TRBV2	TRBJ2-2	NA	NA	CASSVGGWNTGELFF	TGTGCCAGCAGTGTGGGGGGTTGGAACACCGGGGAGCTGTTTTTT
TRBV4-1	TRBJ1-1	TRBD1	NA	CASSQGQGASTEAFF	TGCGCCAGCAGCCAAGGGCAGGGGGCTTCCACTGAAGCTTTCTTT
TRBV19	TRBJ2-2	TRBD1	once	CASSGRTGGQSTNTGELFF	TGTGCCAGTAGTGGGCGGACAGGGGGGCAGAGTACGAACACCGGGGAGCTGTTTTTT
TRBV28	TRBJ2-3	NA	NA	CASSFHGRTDTQYF	TGTGCCAGCAGTTTTCACGGTAGAACAGATACGCAGTATTTT
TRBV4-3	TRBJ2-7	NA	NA	CASSQGDSGQREQYF	TGCGCCAGCAGCCAAGGAGACAGTGGACAACGGGAGCAGTACTTC
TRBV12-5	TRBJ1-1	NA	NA	CASGFLGPEGTEAFF	TGTGCTAGTGGATTCTTAGGACCCGAGGGCACTGAAGCTTTCTTT
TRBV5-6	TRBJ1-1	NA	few	CASSLYRAMNTEAFF	TGTGCCAGCAGCTTGTACAGGGCCATGAACACTGAAGCTTTCTTT
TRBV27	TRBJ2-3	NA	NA	CASSPTTPTDTQYF	TGTGCCAGCAGTCCAACCACCCCCACAGATACGCAGTATTTT
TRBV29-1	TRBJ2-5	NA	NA	CSVVWTEETQYF	TGCAGCGTTGTCTGGACAGAAGAGACCCAGTACTTC
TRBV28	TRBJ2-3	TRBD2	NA	CASSLPLGLAGGSTDTQYF	TGTGCCAGCAGTCTACCCCTAGGACTAGCGGGAGGGAGCACAGATACGCAGTATTTT
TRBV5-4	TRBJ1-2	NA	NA	CASSFAGWGFEYGYTF	TGTGCCAGCAGCTTTGCAGGGTGGGGGTTCGAGTATGGCTACACCTTC
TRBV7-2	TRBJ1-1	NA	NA	CASSLAANTEAFF	TGTGCCAGCAGCTTAGCAGCGAACACTGAAGCTTTCTTT
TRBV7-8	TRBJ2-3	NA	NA	CASSPHPRGGQDTQYF	TGTGCCAGCAGCCCGCACCCTAGAGGGGGGCAAGATACGCAGTATTTT